Below, one TCR beta chain is given with its context. What it binds is not known. The sample originates from a study of blood T cells in healthy people across ages. Study conclusions and caveats: TCR beta diversity per million T cells fell roughly linearly with age. Both higher diversity and more naive CD4+ cells marked long-lived donors when set against aged donors. Percentage of naive T cells showed a strong correlation with TCR beta diversity. No conclusive comparison of naive versus antigen-experienced cells was possible with unsorted PBMCs.

Germline assignment: CDR1 DFQATT and CDR2 SNEGSKA (reference sequence). This CDR3 has 16 residues. V lost 6 bases to trimming and J lost 1 base, with 19 bases between them. Combining a sample-barcoded 5' primer with a J-beta primer mix, a second PCR ran for about 7 to 11 cycles. TCRdb itself ran the 5' RACE reads through MiXCR, one entry per CDR3 protein. This repertoire shows 1.5 million to 2 million distinct CDR3 sequences, approximately 50% found once; its top ten account for around 2.1%. This receptor was taken from a middle-aged woman in good health. V gene TRBV20-1 combines with J gene TRBJ2-4; TRBD2 might be the D (7 bases). Sequencing was carried out using blood. The chain's CDR3 is CSAKNGGPSAKNIQYF. Written as DNA, the CDR3 is TGCAGTGCCAAAAACGGGGGGCCGTCCGCCAAAAACATTCAGTACTTC.